What follows is one T cell receptor beta chain and its context. The V end was cut by 3 bases, the J end by 14 bases, with 14 bases between. CDR3 length: 13 amino acids. Per germline, CDR1 SEHNR and CDR2 FQNEAQ (reference sequence). Using immunoSEQ multiplex PCR, the repertoire was profiled, and TCRdb retains in-frame clones only, with some absent. Of tens of thousands of clones in the sample, 80% to 95% were seen once. These data originate in a study of control samples from healthy donors and cancer patients. Sequenced input: PBMCs. V is TRBV7-9 and J is TRBJ1-6; no clear D gene. The receptor was isolated from a woman in her 40s with lung cancer. The CDR3 DNA reads as TGTGCCAGCAGCTTTGAAGTGGTCCAATCCCTCCACTTT. Translating it yields CASSFEVVQSLHF.